This TCR beta chain was recorded in a study of T cells in Graves' hyperthyroidism and ophthalmopathy (dated by TCRdb to between 2018 and 2020). With respect to the entire study: Peripheral blood was sampled at the time of initial diagnosis, prior to any treatment. Once sampling was done, hyperthyroidism patients were given methimazole at a starting dose of 30 mg daily, whereas ophthalmopathy patients were given high-dose intravenous methylprednisolone. TCR Vbeta CDR3 sequencing of 140 or so peripheral blood samples (roughly 43 ophthalmopathy, under 80 hyperthyroidism and approximately 17 progressor patients) is reported in the paper. In addition, the study compared T-cell repertoires in thyroid tissue and in blood from six Graves' hyperthyroidism patients. For training and testing, the approximately 97 patients in the discovery cohort were randomly divided in a 7:3 ratio. TCR V-J signatures able to tell the groups apart were searched for in a discovery cohort of 90 to 100 patients, of whom more than 40 had Graves' ophthalmopathy and 57 had stable Graves' hyperthyroidism. Prospective prediction of ophthalmopathy was tested in an independent validation cohort consisting of some 18 hyperthyroidism patients and 15 or so patients who later progressed to ophthalmopathy. Overall study results and their limits: A model built on a 13 V-J signature distinguished ophthalmopathy from stable hyperthyroidism, reaching 85% to 90% sensitivity and 81% to 83% specificity in cross-validation and 80%/75% in testing. During validation, the model predicted progression to ophthalmopathy a median of around 7 months ahead of onset, with almost 71% sensitivity and about 72% specificity. Most expanded thyroid clonotypes (frequency above 0.001) were also detected in blood, suggesting blood repertoires may reflect thyroid immune responses. Sample size was not statistically predetermined, and blinding of investigators to group allocation was not performed.

At least ten counts were recorded for this clonotype. Its binding antigen is unknown. Base qualities are missing; no much larger clone stands one base away. The TCR beta CDR3 regions were amplified from the RNA transcripts. A first-round RT-PCR of the TCR CDR3 used the HTBI primer set with the Qiagen OneStep RT-PCR kit. A second multiplex PCR round built the libraries, followed by size selection and purification. The libraries were sequenced on an Illumina HiSeq2000 using paired-end 100 bp reads. Regarding the original processing steps: Raw data were processed with SOAPnuke, discarding reads with adapters, uncalled bases, mean Phred below 15, or no exact constant-primer or identifier match. High-quality paired reads were merged using COPE v1.2.5, and each unique nucleotide sequence was defined as a clonotype. MiTCR v1.1 was used to align clonotypes to the IMGT TRBV, TRBD and TRBJ reference segments. Only V-J combinations with frequency above 0.0001, covering 99.2% of repertoires, were analysed. The TCS score was defined as the ratio of F50 (clonal expansion) to E x V (chaos), calculated using BLOSUM62-based TCRdist between CDR3 peptides within each V-J. Welch's t-statistics and random forest reduced 450 to 600 V-J features to 13, which were used in a naive Bayes classifier (R e1071). TCRdb ran its own pipeline on the public reads, namely fastp trimming at Q25 and MiXCR clone calling, and kept in-frame beta chains. Rows matching on CDR3 protein sequence are summarized as one entry with the most common DNA and genes. The V and J calls here are based on TCRdb, not the publication. The sample includes around 370,000 distinct CDR3 sequences, with approximately 17% observed a single time. Over 35% of the sample is taken by the ten largest.

Moderately to severely active disease, a Clinical Activity Score of at least 3, a NOSPECS grade of at least 4, and a duration under 3 months were present in ophthalmopathy patients. Patients with uncontrolled infections, other autoimmune diseases, pregnancy or lactation were excluded. Diagnoses were established on the basis of clinical symptoms, serum thyroxine and TRAb, thyroid ultrasound, and orbital computed tomography. PBMCs were isolated from about 10 ml of fresh peripheral blood by Ficoll-Paque density gradient centrifugation. Total RNA was extracted with Trizol reagent, and quality was checked on an Agilent 2100 Bioanalyzer. Reading the germline V gene gives CDR1 SGHRS and CDR2 YFSETQ. V lost 4 bases and J lost 4 bases; the stretch between them is 13 bases long. Measured from the cysteine to the phenylalanine, the CDR3 is 14 residues long. CDR3 DNA is the only sequence kept; it has 42 bases, read in frame from the first base.

Source material: blood. This receptor was taken from a man aged 18-30 years with Graves' ophthalmopathy. The V and J segments used are TRBV5-1 and TRBJ2-3; the D call is tentative, TRBD1 or TRBD2, as each matches 5 bases. The nucleotide sequence reads TGCGCCAGCAGCCGCTGGTTGGGGGCAGATACGCAGTATTTT. This codes for CASSRWLGADTQYF.